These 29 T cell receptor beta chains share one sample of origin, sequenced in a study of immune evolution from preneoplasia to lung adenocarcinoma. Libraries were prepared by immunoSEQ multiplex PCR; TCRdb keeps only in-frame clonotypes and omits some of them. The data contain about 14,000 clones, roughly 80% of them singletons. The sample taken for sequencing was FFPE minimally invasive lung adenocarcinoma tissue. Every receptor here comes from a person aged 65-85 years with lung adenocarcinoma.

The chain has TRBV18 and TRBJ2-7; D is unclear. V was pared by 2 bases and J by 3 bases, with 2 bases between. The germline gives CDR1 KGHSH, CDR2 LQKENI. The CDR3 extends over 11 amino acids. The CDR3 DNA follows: TGTGCCAGCTCACCAATCTACGAGCAGTACTTC. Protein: CASSPIYEQYF.

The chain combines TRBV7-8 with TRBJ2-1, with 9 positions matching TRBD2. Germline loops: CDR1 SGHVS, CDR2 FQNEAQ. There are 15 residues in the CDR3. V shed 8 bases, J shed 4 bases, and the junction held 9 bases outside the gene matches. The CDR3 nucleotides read TGTGCCAGCGGCCGACTAGCGGAACCATACAATGAGCAGTTCTTC. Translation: CASGRLAEPYNEQFF.

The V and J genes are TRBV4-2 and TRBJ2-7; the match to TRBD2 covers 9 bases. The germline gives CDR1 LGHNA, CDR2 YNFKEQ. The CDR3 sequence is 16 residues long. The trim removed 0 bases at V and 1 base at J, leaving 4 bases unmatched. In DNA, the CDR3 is TGTGCCAGCAGCCAAGATCAAAGCGGGAGGTCCTACGAGCAGTACTTC. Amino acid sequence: CASSQDQSGRSYEQYF.

CDR3 region: CASSPRLGDSFYGYTF. CDR3 bases: TGTGCCAGCAGTCCCAGATTGGGGGACAGTTTCTATGGCTACACCTTC. V and J are TRBV28 and TRBJ1-2, with 7 bases matching TRBD1. This CDR3 region has 16 residues. Germline trimming cut 5 bases from V and 4 bases from J; bases unmatched to any gene: 13. Per the germline V gene, CDR1 is MDHEN and CDR2 is SYDVKM.

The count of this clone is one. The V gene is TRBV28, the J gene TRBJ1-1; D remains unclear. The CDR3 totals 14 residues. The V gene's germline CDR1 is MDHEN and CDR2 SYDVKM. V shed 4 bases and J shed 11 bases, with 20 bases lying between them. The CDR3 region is CASSSTWTGERAFF. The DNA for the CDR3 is TGTGCCAGCAGTTCGACCTGGACCGGGGAGAGGGCTTTCTTT. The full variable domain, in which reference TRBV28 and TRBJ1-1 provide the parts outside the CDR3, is DVKVTQSSRYLVKRTGEKVFLECVQDMDHENMFWYRQDPGLGLRLIYFSYDVKMKEKGDIPEGYSVSREKKERFSLILESASTNQTSMYLCASSSTWTGERAFFGQGTRLTVV.

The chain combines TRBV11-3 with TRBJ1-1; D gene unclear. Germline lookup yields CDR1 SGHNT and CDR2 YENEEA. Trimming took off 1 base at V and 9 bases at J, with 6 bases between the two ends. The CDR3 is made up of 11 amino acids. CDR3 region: CASSLGGKAFF. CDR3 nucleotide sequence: TGTGCCAGCAGCTTAGGAGGGAAAGCTTTCTTT.

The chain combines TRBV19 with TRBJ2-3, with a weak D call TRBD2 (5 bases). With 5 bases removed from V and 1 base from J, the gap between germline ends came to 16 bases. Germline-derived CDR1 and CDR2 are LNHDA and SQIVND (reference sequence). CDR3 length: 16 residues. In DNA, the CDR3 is TGTGCCAGTAGTCCGTTTGGGTTGCGGGGCACAGATACGCAGTATTTT. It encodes CASSPFGLRGTDTQYF.

The CDR3 bases are TGTGCCAGCAGCTTGGATGGGACAGGGTCAGATACGCAGTATTTT. This gives the protein CASSLDGTGSDTQYF. The genes are TRBV5-8 and TRBJ2-3; TRBD1 matches 9 bases. Germline CDR1 SGHTS, CDR2 YDEGEE. The CDR3 loop spans 15 amino acids. V shed 0 bases and J 4 bases; nucleotides not matched to a gene: 3.

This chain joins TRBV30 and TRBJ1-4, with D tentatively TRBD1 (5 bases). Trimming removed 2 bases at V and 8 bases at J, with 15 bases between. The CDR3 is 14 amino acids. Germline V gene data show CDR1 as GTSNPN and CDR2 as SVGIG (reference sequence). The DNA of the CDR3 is TGTGCCTGGAGTCCGGGGGGGGTAGGGGAAAAACTGTTTTTT. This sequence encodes CAWSPGGVGEKLFF. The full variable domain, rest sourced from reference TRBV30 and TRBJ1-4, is SQTIHQWPATLVQPVGSPLSLECTVEGTSNPNLYWYRQAAGRGLQLLFYSVGIGQISSEVPQNLSASRPQDRQFILSSKKLLLSDSGFYLCAWSPGGVGEKLFFGSGTQLSVL.

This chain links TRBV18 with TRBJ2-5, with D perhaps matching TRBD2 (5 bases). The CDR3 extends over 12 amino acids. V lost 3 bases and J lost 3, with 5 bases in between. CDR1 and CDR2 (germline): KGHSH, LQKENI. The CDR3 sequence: CASSPREETQYF. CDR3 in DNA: TGTGCCAGCTCACCGCGGGAAGAGACCCAGTACTTC.

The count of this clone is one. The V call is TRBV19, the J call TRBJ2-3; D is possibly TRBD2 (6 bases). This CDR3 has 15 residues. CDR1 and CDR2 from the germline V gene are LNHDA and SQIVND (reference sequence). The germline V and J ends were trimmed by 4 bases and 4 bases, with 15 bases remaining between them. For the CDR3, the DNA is TGTGCCAGTAGTACTCTAGGGACTCCATCAGATACGCAGTATTTT. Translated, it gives CASSTLGTPSDTQYF.

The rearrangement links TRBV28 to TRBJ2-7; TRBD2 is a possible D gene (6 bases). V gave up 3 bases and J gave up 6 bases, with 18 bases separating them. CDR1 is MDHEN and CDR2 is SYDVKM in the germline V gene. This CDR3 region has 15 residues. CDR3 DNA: TGTGCCAGCAGTTTCCGCGGGACGCCCGGAGGCGAGCAGTACTTC. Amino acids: CASSFRGTPGGEQYF.

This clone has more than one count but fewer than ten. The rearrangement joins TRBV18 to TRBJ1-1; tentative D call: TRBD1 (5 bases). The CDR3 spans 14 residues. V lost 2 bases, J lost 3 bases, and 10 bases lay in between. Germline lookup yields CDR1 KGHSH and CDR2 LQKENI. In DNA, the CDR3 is TGTGCCAGCTCACCAGGGGGAAGGTACACTGAAGCTTTCTTT. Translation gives CASSPGGRYTEAFF.

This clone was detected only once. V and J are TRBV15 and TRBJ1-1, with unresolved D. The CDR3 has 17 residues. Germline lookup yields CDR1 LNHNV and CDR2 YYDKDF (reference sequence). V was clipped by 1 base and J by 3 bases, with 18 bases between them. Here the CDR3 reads CATSRGKTGQLDTEAFF. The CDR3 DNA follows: TGTGCCACCAGCAGAGGAAAAACCGGCCAATTGGACACTGAAGCTTTCTTT.

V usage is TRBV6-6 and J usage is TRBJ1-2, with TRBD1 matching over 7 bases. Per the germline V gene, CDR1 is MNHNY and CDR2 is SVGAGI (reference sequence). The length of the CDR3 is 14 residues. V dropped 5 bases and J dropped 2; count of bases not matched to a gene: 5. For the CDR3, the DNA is TGTGCCAGCAGTCGGGACAGTAAAAACTATGGCTACACCTTC. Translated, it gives CASSRDSKNYGYTF.

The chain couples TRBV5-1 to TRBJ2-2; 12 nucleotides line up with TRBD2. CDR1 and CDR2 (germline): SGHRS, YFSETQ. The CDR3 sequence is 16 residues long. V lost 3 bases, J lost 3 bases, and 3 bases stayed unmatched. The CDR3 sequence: CASSYSSGGDTGELFF. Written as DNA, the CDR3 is TGCGCCAGCAGCTATTCTAGCGGGGGGGACACCGGGGAGCTGTTTTTT.

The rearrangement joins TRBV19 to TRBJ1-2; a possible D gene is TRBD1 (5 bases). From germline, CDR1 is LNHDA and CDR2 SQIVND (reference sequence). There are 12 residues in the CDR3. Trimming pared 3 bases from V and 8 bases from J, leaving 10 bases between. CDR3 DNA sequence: TGTGCCAGTAGTATTCAAGGGGAAGGCTACACCTTC. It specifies CASSIQGEGYTF.

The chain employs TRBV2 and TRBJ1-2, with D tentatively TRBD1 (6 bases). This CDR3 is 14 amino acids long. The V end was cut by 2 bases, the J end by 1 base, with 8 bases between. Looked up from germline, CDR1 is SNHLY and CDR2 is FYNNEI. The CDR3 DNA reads TGTGCCAGCAGTGAACAGGGGTATAACTATGGCTACACCTTC. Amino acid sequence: CASSEQGYNYGYTF.

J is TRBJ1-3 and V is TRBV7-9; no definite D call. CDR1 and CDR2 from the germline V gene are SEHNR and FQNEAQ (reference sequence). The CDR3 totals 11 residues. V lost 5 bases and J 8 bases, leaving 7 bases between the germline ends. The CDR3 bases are TGTGCCAGCAGCCGTTTGGACACCATATATTTT. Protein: CASSRLDTIYF.

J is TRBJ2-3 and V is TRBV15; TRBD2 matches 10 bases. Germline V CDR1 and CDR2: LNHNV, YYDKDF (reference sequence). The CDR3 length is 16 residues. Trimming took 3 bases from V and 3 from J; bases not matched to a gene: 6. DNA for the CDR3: TGTGCCACCAGCAGCGGGACTAGCGTTGGGACAGATACGCAGTATTTT. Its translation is CATSSGTSVGTDTQYF.

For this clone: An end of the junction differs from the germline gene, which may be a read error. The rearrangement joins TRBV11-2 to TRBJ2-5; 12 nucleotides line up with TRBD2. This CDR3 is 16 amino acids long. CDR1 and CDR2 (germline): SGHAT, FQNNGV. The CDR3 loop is CANSKLAGGLGETQYF. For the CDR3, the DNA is TGTGCCAACAGCAAACTAGCGGGAGGTCTAGGAGAGACCCAGTACTTC.

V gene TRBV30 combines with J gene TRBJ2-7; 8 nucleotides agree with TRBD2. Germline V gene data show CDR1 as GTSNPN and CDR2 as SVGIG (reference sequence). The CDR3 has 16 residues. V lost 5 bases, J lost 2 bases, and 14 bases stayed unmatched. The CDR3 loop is CAWGAIKRGTAYEQYF. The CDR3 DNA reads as TGTGCCTGGGGAGCTATAAAGCGGGGGACCGCCTACGAGCAGTACTTC.

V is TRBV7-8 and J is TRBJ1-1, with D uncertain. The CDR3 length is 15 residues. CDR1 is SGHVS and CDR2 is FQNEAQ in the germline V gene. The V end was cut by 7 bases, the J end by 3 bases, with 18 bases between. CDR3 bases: TGTGCCAGCACTCTAGCGAGGGCGCCGGACACTGAAGCTTTCTTT. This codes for CASTLARAPDTEAFF.

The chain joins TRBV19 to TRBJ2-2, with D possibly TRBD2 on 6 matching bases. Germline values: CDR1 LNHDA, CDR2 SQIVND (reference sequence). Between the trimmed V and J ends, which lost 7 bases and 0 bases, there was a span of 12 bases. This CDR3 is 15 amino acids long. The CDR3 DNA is TGTGCCAGTAAGTGGGACTCCACGAACACCGGGGAGCTGTTTTTT. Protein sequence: CASKWDSTNTGELFF.

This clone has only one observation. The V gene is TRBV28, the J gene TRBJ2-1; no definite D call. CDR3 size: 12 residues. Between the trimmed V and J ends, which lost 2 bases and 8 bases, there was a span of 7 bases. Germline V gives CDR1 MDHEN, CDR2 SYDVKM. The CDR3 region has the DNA TGTGCCAGCAGTTTACAGACGGATGAGCAGTTCTTC. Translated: CASSLQTDEQFF.

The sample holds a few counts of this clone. The DNA for the CDR3 is TGTGCCAGCAGCTCGGCGGGACTAGCGTCCTACAATGAGCAGTTCTTC. It is translated as CASSSAGLASYNEQFF. The chain links TRBV7-2 to TRBJ2-1, with TRBD2 identical over 10 bases. The V gene's germline CDR1 is SGHTA and CDR2 FQGNSA. The CDR3 consists of 16 residues. The ends lost 4 bases at V and 1 base at J; junction bases unmatched: 4.

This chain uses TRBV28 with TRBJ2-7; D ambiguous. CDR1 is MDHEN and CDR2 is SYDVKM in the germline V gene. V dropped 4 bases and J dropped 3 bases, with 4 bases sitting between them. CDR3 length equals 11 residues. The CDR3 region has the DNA TGTGCCAGCAGTTCTCTCTACGAGCAGTACTTC. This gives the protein CASSSLYEQYF.

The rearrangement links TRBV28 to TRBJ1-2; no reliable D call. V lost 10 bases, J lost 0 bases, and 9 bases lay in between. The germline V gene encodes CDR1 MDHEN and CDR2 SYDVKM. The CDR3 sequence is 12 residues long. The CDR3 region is CAIQSSNYGYTF. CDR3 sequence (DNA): TGTGCCATCCAGTCTTCTAACTATGGCTACACCTTC.

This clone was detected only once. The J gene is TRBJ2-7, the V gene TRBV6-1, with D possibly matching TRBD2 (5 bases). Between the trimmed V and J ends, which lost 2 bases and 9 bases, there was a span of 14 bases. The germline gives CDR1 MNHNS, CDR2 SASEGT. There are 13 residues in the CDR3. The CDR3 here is CASSELLTTRQYF. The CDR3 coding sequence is TGTGCCAGCAGTGAATTATTGACTACTCGGCAGTACTTC.